The next 11 T cell receptor beta chains were all read from a single sample in a study of Graves' ophthalmopathy and Graves' hyperthyroidism. CDR3 regions of TCR beta were amplified from RNA transcripts. RT-PCR was first run with HTBI primers, then multiplex PCR in a second round. MiXCR was run by TCRdb on the multiplex PCR reads, yielding one entry per CDR3 protein. The sample includes 740,000 or so distinct CDR3 sequences, 35% to 50% of them seen just once. The material sequenced was peripheral blood. The receptors here all came from an adult man with Graves' ophthalmopathy.

For the CDR3, the DNA is TGTGCCAGTACGCTCGGGGGTCAGCCCCAGCATTTT. It yields the protein CASTLGGQPQHF. V usage is TRBV19 and J usage is TRBJ1-5; perhaps TRBD1 as D (5 bases). This CDR3 is 12 amino acids long. CDR1 and CDR2 (germline): LNHDA, SQIVND (reference sequence). V lost 7 bases and J lost 6, with 10 bases in between.

Comments on this clonotype: Given a much more abundant clone one base away, this may be a read error. The J gene is TRBJ1-1, the V gene TRBV20-1, with a tentative D call TRBD1 (6 bases). The CDR3 sequence is 15 residues long. The ends were cut back, 1 base at V and 4 bases at J, with 16 bases in the middle. The germline gives CDR1 DFQATT, CDR2 SNEGSKA (reference sequence). The CDR3 DNA sequence: TGCAGTGCTAGAGGGGGGAGGGGGGGTGGCACTGAAGCTTTCTTT. Amino acids: CSARGGRGGGTEAFF.

This clonotype was seen many times. The chain carries TRBV29-1 and TRBJ2-5, with D unresolved. V lost 4 bases and J lost 0, with 6 bases in between. This CDR3 spans 12 amino acids. CDR1 and CDR2 from the germline V gene are SQVTM and ANQGSEA. The CDR3 loop reads CSVAPNQETQYF. In nucleotides, the CDR3 is TGCAGCGTTGCCCCCAACCAAGAGACCCAGTACTTC.

The chain couples TRBV4-3 to TRBJ2-7; TRBD2 might be the D (6 bases). Germline values: CDR1 LGHNA, CDR2 YSLEER. Trimming left V 1 base short and J 1 base short, with 14 bases between. CDR3 length equals 16 residues. The CDR3 spells CASSQAVGGRSYEQYF. The CDR3 DNA sequence: TGCGCCAGCAGCCAAGCGGTGGGAGGACGGTCCTACGAGCAGTACTTC.

Comment on this clonotype: Germline and junction disagree at one end, which may indicate a read error. The V call is TRBV10-3, the J call TRBJ1-4; D is possibly TRBD1 (6 bases). The CDR3 extends over 15 amino acids. Germline V CDR1 and CDR2: ENHRY, SYGVKD. Here the CDR3 DNA reads TGTGCCAGCAGTTACCCCACGGACAGCAATGAAAAACTGTTTTTT. It is translated as CASSYPTDSNEKLFF.

This sequence joins TRBV6-5 and TRBJ1-5; no clear D gene. Trimming cost V 8 bases and J 7 bases, with 27 bases left between them. The germline V gene has CDR1 MNHEY and CDR2 SVGAGI. The CDR3 runs to 17 residues. The chain's CDR3 is CASRSLRPSLIGQPQHF. The CDR3 DNA sequence: TGTGCCAGCCGTTCCCTTAGACCGTCGCTGATTGGGCAGCCCCAGCATTTT.

This clonotype came up a few times. An end of the junction differs from the germline gene, which may be a read error. The chain combines TRBV10-3 with TRBJ2-7; D possibly corresponds to TRBD1 (6 bases). The CDR3 sequence is 14 residues long. Germline V lookup: CDR1 ENHRY, CDR2 SYGVKD. The CDR3 DNA is TGTGCCAGCAGTGGGGCAGGGGTAGGGGGCGAGCAGTACTTC. Translation: CASSGAGVGGEQYF.

This clonotype has ten or more counts. The chain has TRBV7-9 and TRBJ2-7, with D unresolved. CDR1 is SEHNR and CDR2 is FQNEAQ in the germline V gene (reference sequence). CDR3 size: 14 residues. V was cut by 5 bases and J by 0 bases, with 11 bases left in between. The CDR3 DNA reads as TGTGCCAGCAGCCCTACCCCGGGCTCCTACGAGCAGTACTTC. This gives the protein CASSPTPGSYEQYF.

Notes on this clonotype: A much more abundant neighbour one base away suggests this may be a read error. V is TRBV24-1 and J is TRBJ2-7, with no clear D. V dropped 3 bases and J dropped 5 bases, with 10 bases sitting between them. This CDR3 has 13 amino acids. Looked up from germline, CDR1 is KGHDR and CDR2 is SFDVKD. CDR3 loop: CATSDAGSDEQYF. CDR3 coding DNA: TGTGCCACCAGTGATGCAGGTTCAGACGAGCAGTACTTC.

This sequence joins TRBV29-1 and TRBJ2-5, with 7 bases that match TRBD1. V dropped 6 bases and J dropped 2; count of bases not matched to a gene: 9. This CDR3 region has 14 residues. The V gene's germline CDR1 is SQVTM and CDR2 ANQGSEA. The CDR3: CSVHTGELQETQYF. CDR3 nucleotides: TGCAGCGTACACACAGGGGAGTTACAAGAGACCCAGTACTTC.

This CDR3 is CSAWTGVNEQFF. CDR3 nucleotides: TGCAGCGCCTGGACAGGGGTCAATGAGCAGTTCTTC. The chain couples TRBV29-1 to TRBJ2-1; 9 bases line up with TRBD1. The CDR3 spans 12 residues. The V and J ends lost 7 bases and 6 bases, in that order; junction bases with no gene match: 4. In germline, CDR1 is SQVTM, CDR2 ANQGSEA.